The T cell receptor (beta chain) under discussion was sequenced for a study of blood T cell repertoires in COVID-19. Study summary: The United States, Italy and Spain supplied acute and convalescent COVID-19 samples. PBMCs, B-cell-depleted T cells, or T cells were the source of the cDNA or gDNA that made up the material.

Original processing methods: For nucleated cells, counts were estimated from reference gene primer amplification. Only in-frame clones appear in the TCRdb table, and some are missing; sequencing was by immunoSEQ multiplex PCR. The DNA was the basis for D and trimming; V, J and clone size are from that table. The data show 130,000 or so clones, with almost 70% seen just once and 1.9% held by the top ten. From germline, CDR1 is MNHEY and CDR2 SMNVEV (reference sequence). This CDR3 has 15 amino acids. The junction had 13 bases not matched to a gene; V was cut back by 6 bases and J by 8 bases. The sequence was collected from a woman in her 70s with acute or convalescent COVID-19. V gene TRBV27 combines with J gene TRBJ1-2, with 9 bases aligning to TRBD1. Sequencing used peripheral blood. The CDR3 here is CASSPTGQGGGGYTF. DNA for the CDR3: TGTGCCAGCAGCCCCACGGGACAGGGTGGAGGAGGCTACACCTTC.